Below are 32 T cell receptor beta chains sequenced from a single sample in a study of cytomegalovirus exposure and HLA in healthy donors. The PCR employed 60 Vbeta primers together with 13 Jbeta primers. Data came from immunoSEQ multiplex PCR; TCRdb stores just in-frame clones and leaves some out. The sample consists of 100,000 to 150,000 clones, roughly 71% of them appearing once. Sequenced material: PBMCs. These receptors were taken from a woman between 50 and 59 years old in good health and CMV-seropositive.

This chain links TRBV2 with TRBJ2-3; D unclear. The V and J ends lost 5 bases and 8 bases respectively, with 23 bases between them. CDR1 SNHLY and CDR2 FYNNEI come from the germline V gene. This CDR3 has 16 amino acids. The CDR3 loop reads CASSKARVAPAGTQYF. For the CDR3, the DNA is TGTGCCAGCAGTAAGGCCCGGGTGGCCCCCGCCGGTACGCAGTATTTT.

This chain joins TRBV18 and TRBJ2-7; TRBD1 matches 8 bases. The CDR3 is 15 amino acids. Germline V gene data show CDR1 as KGHSH and CDR2 as LQKENI. V lost 3 bases, J lost 5 bases, and 9 bases stayed unmatched. The CDR3 region is CASSPQGRGQNEQYF. The CDR3, as DNA: TGTGCCAGCTCACCCCAGGGCAGGGGGCAAAACGAGCAGTACTTC.

V gene TRBV6-5 combines with J gene TRBJ1-6, with D possibly being TRBD1 (6 bases). Trimming removed 3 bases at V and 7 bases at J, with 10 bases between. There are 14 residues in the CDR3. Germline loops: CDR1 MNHEY, CDR2 SVGAGI. In DNA, the CDR3 is TGTGCCAGCAGTTATAACAGGGTGAATTCACCCCTCCACTTT. Its protein product is CASSYNRVNSPLHF.

This clone showed up just once. V and J are TRBV6-5 and TRBJ2-5, with 9 bases lining up with TRBD1. CDR1 and CDR2 from the germline V gene are MNHEY and SVGAGI. The trim removed 0 bases at V and 5 bases at J, leaving 4 bases unmatched. CDR3 size: 15 residues. CDR3: CASSYSAGTGETQYF. The CDR3 DNA follows: TGTGCCAGCAGTTACTCGGCAGGGACAGGGGAGACCCAGTACTTC.

The genes are TRBV7-2 and TRBJ1-5, with a tentative D call TRBD1 (6 bases). Trimming stripped 5 bases from V and 0 bases from J, with 14 bases between. CDR1 is SGHTA and CDR2 is FQGNSA in the germline V gene. The CDR3 runs 16 residues. The CDR3 DNA sequence: TGTGCCAGCAGCCCCGGGACATACTATAGCAATCAGCCCCAGCATTTT. Its protein product is CASSPGTYYSNQPQHF.

This chain connects TRBV2 to TRBJ1-5; TRBD1 matches at 8 bases. After removal of 6 bases from V and 7 bases from J, the junction contained 2 bases not matched to a gene. CDR1 SNHLY and CDR2 FYNNEI come from the germline V gene. The CDR3 loop spans 12 amino acids. In nucleotides, the CDR3 is TGTGCCAGCAGGCCAGGGGGCCAGCCCCAGCATTTT. Protein: CASRPGGQPQHF.

This rearrangement joins TRBV7-8 to TRBJ1-2, with TRBD1 identical over 8 bases. V trimming: 5 bases; J trimming: 5 bases; junction bases outside the gene matches: 16. The germline V gene encodes CDR1 SGHVS and CDR2 FQNEAQ. The CDR3 runs to 17 residues. CDR3 in DNA: TGTGCCAGCAGCCAAGAGTGGGGGACAGGTACGCGATATGGCTACACCTTC. Translating gives CASSQEWGTGTRYGYTF.

This chain uses TRBV7-9 with TRBJ1-2; D is ambiguous. Germline CDR1 is SEHNR and CDR2 is FQNEAQ (reference sequence). Trimming removed 1 base from V and 7 bases from J, with 10 bases in between. This CDR3 spans 13 amino acids. The CDR3 DNA reads TGTGCCAGCAGCTTAGGAGGCTTCGCTGGCTACACCTTC. Translating it yields CASSLGGFAGYTF.

The chain carries TRBV5-1 and TRBJ1-5, with D perhaps TRBD1 (5 bases). V was trimmed by 4 bases and J by 0 bases, leaving 14 bases between them. This CDR3 is 16 amino acids long. The germline V gene encodes CDR1 SGHRS and CDR2 YFSETQ. CDR3 in DNA: TGCGCCAGCAGCGCCCAACCAGGGAATAGCAATCAGCCCCAGCATTTT. Translating it yields CASSAQPGNSNQPQHF.

This clone was found a few times. Other DNA sequences in the same sample also yield this CDR3. V is TRBV5-4 and J is TRBJ2-5; the match to TRBD2 covers 11 bases. The V gene's germline CDR1 is SGHNT and CDR2 YYREEE (reference sequence). CDR3 length equals 14 residues. Losses at the gene ends were 4 bases for V and 1 base for J; bases not matched to a gene: 0. CDR3 in DNA: TGTGCCAGCAGCCTAGCGGGGGGCCAAGAGACCCAGTACTTC. Translating it yields CASSLAGGQETQYF.

CDR3 amino acids: CASSELARTDTQYF. For the CDR3, the DNA is TGCGCCAGCAGTGAGCTAGCGCGCACAGATACGCAGTATTTT. The chain couples TRBV10-1 to TRBJ2-3; possibly TRBD2 for D (6 bases). Germline assignment: CDR1 WNHNN and CDR2 SYGVQD (reference sequence). This CDR3 is 14 amino acids long. The ends were cut back, 2 bases at V and 1 base at J, with 7 bases in the middle.

With respect to this clone: The identical CDR3 is also encoded by other nucleotide sequences in the sample. The V and J genes are TRBV28 and TRBJ1-6; D not certain. Germline-derived CDR1 and CDR2 are MDHEN and SYDVKM. Trimming took 5 bases from V and 7 from J, leaving 6 bases between them. There are 12 residues in the CDR3. CDR3 DNA sequence: TGTGCCAGCAGTCCCCTCAATTCACCCCTCCACTTT. It encodes CASSPLNSPLHF.

V usage is TRBV10-3 and J usage is TRBJ2-2; 12 nucleotides align to TRBD1. Germline assignment: CDR1 ENHRY and CDR2 SYGVKD. This CDR3 has 18 residues. Losses at the gene ends were 1 base for V and 0 bases for J; bases not matched to a gene: 3. CDR3: CAISELGQGASNTGELFF. The CDR3, as DNA: TGTGCCATCAGTGAGTTGGGACAGGGGGCCTCGAACACCGGGGAGCTGTTTTTT.

This clone appeared a single time. V usage is TRBV30 and J usage is TRBJ2-2; perhaps TRBD2 as D (5 bases). The CDR3 has 12 amino acids. Germline CDR1 is GTSNPN and CDR2 is SVGIG (reference sequence). V was cut by 3 bases and J by 4 bases, with 6 bases left in between. CDR3 protein: CAWRRGTGELFF. The DNA of the CDR3 is TGTGCCTGGAGACGGGGCACCGGGGAGCTGTTTTTT.

This sequence joins TRBV18 and TRBJ1-1, with TRBD1 matching over 7 bases. In germline, CDR1 is KGHSH, CDR2 LQKENI. The CDR3 loop spans 15 amino acids. V gave up 5 bases and J gave up 0 bases; unmatched junction bases: 6. The CDR3 nucleotides are TGTGCCAGCTCAGCCAACAGGGGTCTGAACACTGAAGCTTTCTTT. It codes for CASSANRGLNTEAFF.

V gene TRBV7-2 combines with J gene TRBJ1-6; D possibly corresponds to TRBD1 (6 bases). Germline V gene sequence: CDR1 SGHTA, CDR2 FQGNSA. The V gene lost 3 bases and the J gene lost 1 base, with 16 bases spanning the gap. This CDR3 comprises 18 residues. DNA for the CDR3: TGTGCCAGCAGCTTTAGAGGCAGGGGTGGGTCCTATAATTCACCCCTCCACTTT. It specifies CASSFRGRGGSYNSPLHF.

The chain combines TRBV5-1 with TRBJ2-3; 9 bases match TRBD2. The CDR3 covers 16 residues. V dropped 2 bases and J dropped 2; count of bases not matched to a gene: 6. Germline V gives CDR1 SGHRS, CDR2 YFSETQ. The CDR3 nucleotides read TGCGCCAGCAGCTTTGGAGCGGGAGGTCTCACAGATACGCAGTATTTT. Protein sequence: CASSFGAGGLTDTQYF.

The V gene is TRBV11-2, the J gene TRBJ1-6; TRBD1 matches at 7 bases. Germline CDR1 reads SGHAT; CDR2 reads FQNNGV. The CDR3 consists of 17 residues. Germline trimming cut 5 bases from V and 0 bases from J; bases unmatched to any gene: 7. This chain's CDR3 is CASSPIRGVSYNSPLHF. CDR3 nucleotide sequence: TGTGCCAGCAGCCCAATCAGGGGGGTCTCCTATAATTCACCCCTCCACTTT. Full variable domain (outside the CDR3, taken from reference TRBV11-2 and TRBJ1-6): EAGVAQSPRYKIIEKRQSVAFWCNPISGHATLYWYQQILGQGPKLLIQFQNNGVVDDSQLPKDRFSAERLKGVDSTLKIQPAKLEDSAVYLCASSPIRGVSYNSPLHFGNGTRLTVT.

The chain links TRBV18 to TRBJ2-7, with TRBD1 matching over 9 bases. V shed 2 bases and J 4 bases; nucleotides not matched to a gene: 3. This CDR3 comprises 14 residues. Germline CDR1 reads KGHSH; CDR2 reads LQKENI. CDR3 sequence: CASSPATGGYEQYF. As DNA, the CDR3 is TGTGCCAGCTCACCAGCGACAGGGGGTTACGAGCAGTACTTC.

This clone was counted a few times. The rearrangement joins TRBV14 to TRBJ2-3; no reliable D call. This CDR3 contains 15 residues. In germline, CDR1 is SGHDN, CDR2 FVKESK. Between the trimmed V and J ends, which lost 1 base and 0 bases, there was a span of 8 bases. The CDR3 DNA is TGTGCCAGCAGCCAAGGGCATCCTAGCACAGATACGCAGTATTTT. Translation gives CASSQGHPSTDTQYF.

CDR3 bases: TGTGCCTGGAGTGTAGGCGGGGCAGACCAAGAGACCCAGTACTTC. This gives the protein CAWSVGGADQETQYF. This chain connects TRBV30 to TRBJ2-5; weak D call: TRBD2 (6 bases). The CDR3 spans 15 residues. Germline-derived CDR1 and CDR2 are GTSNPN and SVGIG (reference sequence). The ends were cut back, 0 bases at V and 0 bases at J, with 11 bases in the middle.

This chain links TRBV4-2 with TRBJ2-3; the match to TRBD2 covers 8 bases. Germline loops: CDR1 LGHNA, CDR2 YNFKEQ. This CDR3 is built from 15 residues. V lost 4 bases and J lost 4; bases outside the gene matches: 7. The CDR3 nucleotides read TGTGCCAGCAGCCCCGGGGGGGCCGTAGCAGATACGCAGTATTTT. This gives the protein CASSPGGAVADTQYF.

The chain combines TRBV7-8 with TRBJ1-2; D is perhaps TRBD1 (5 bases). The CDR3 consists of 13 residues. Deletions cut 2 bases from V and 8 bases from J, with 12 bases between. Germline V gene lookup returns CDR1 SGHVS and CDR2 FQNEAQ. DNA for the CDR3: TGTGCCAGCAGCTTAAGGAGGGGATTGGGCTACACCTTC. Encoded protein: CASSLRRGLGYTF.

The DNA of the CDR3 is TGTGCCAGCAGCTTGGGAGGGCCAGGTCAAGAGACCCAGTACTTC. Amino acids: CASSLGGPGQETQYF. The J gene is TRBJ2-5, the V gene TRBV5-4; maybe TRBD2 (5 bases). Trimming pared 0 bases from V and 2 bases from J, leaving 11 bases between. Germline loops: CDR1 SGHNT, CDR2 YYREEE (reference sequence). The CDR3 is made up of 15 amino acids. The full variable domain, its missing parts supplied by reference TRBV5-4 and TRBJ2-5, is ETGVTQSPTHLIKTRGQQVTLRCSSQSGHNTVSWYQQALGQGPQFIFQYYREEENGRGNFPPRFSGLQFPNYSSELNVNALELDDSALYLCASSLGGPGQETQYFGPGTRLLVL.

This clone was seen a few times. The rearrangement uses TRBV27 and TRBJ2-1; weak D call: TRBD1 (5 bases). V dropped 6 bases and J dropped 0 bases, with 9 bases sitting between them. Per germline, CDR1 MNHEY and CDR2 SMNVEV (reference sequence). This CDR3 region has 14 residues. The chain's CDR3 is CASRTVTSYNEQFF. CDR3 DNA sequence: TGTGCCAGCAGGACAGTCACCTCCTACAATGAGCAGTTCTTC.

The rearrangement links TRBV5-5 to TRBJ2-7; D gene unclear. This CDR3 comprises 13 residues. V gave up 0 bases and J gave up 2 bases, with 6 bases separating them. In germline, CDR1 is SGHKS, CDR2 YYEKEE (reference sequence). This chain's CDR3 is CASSLEHPYEQYF. Here the CDR3 DNA reads TGTGCCAGCAGCTTGGAGCATCCCTACGAGCAGTACTTC. Together with reference TRBV5-5 and TRBJ2-7, the CDR3 gives the full variable domain: DAGVTQSPTHLIKTRGQQVTLRCSPISGHKSVSWYQQVLGQGPQFIFQYYEKEERGRGNFPDRFSARQFPNYSSELNVNALLLGDSALYLCASSLEHPYEQYFGPGTRLTVT.

This chain uses TRBV10-2 with TRBJ1-6; 8 bases align to TRBD1. Germline CDR1 is WSHSY and CDR2 is SAAADI. Trimming cost V 7 bases and J 11 bases; bases outside gene matches: 7. This CDR3 contains 13 residues. CDR3: CASTGDRLTPLHF. The CDR3 DNA reads as TGCGCCAGCACCGGGGACAGGTTAACACCCCTCCACTTT.

The chain joins TRBV7-9 to TRBJ1-3, with D uncertain. Trimming removed 5 bases from V and 2 bases from J, with 7 bases in between. Per germline, CDR1 SEHNR and CDR2 FQNEAQ (reference sequence). The CDR3 runs to 13 residues. CDR3 nucleotide sequence: TGTGCCAGCAGCCCGGGGACTGGAAACACCATATATTTT. Protein: CASSPGTGNTIYF.

The rearrangement links TRBV4-3 to TRBJ1-2, with TRBD1 matching over 7 bases. CDR1 and CDR2 (germline): LGHNA, YSLEER. The CDR3 loop spans 11 amino acids. The ends lost 4 bases at V and 10 bases at J; junction bases unmatched: 3. CDR3 protein: CASSRGQDYTF. CDR3 in DNA: TGCGCCAGCAGCCGTGGACAGGACTACACCTTC.

This chain links TRBV6-6 with TRBJ1-2; no reliable D call. Germline CDR1 reads MNHNY; CDR2 reads SVGAGI (reference sequence). The length of the CDR3 is 11 residues. V gave up 6 bases and J gave up 3 bases, with 5 bases separating them. In nucleotides, the CDR3 is TGTGCCAGCAGGCAGGACTATGGCTACACCTTC. Translating it yields CASRQDYGYTF.

The chain joins TRBV7-2 to TRBJ2-1, with 7 bases that match TRBD1. V lost 5 bases to trimming and J lost 5 bases; unmatched junction nucleotides: 6. Germline CDR1 reads SGHTA; CDR2 reads FQGNSA. The CDR3 has 14 residues. The CDR3 coding sequence is TGTGCCAGCAGCCGGACCGGGACAGACAATGAGCAGTTCTTC. This gives the protein CASSRTGTDNEQFF.

This chain uses TRBV4-1 with TRBJ2-7; D remains ambiguous. Germline V gene sequence: CDR1 MGHRA, CDR2 YSYEKL. CDR3 length: 15 amino acids. Deletions cut 1 base from V and 0 bases from J, with 10 bases between. The CDR3 loop is CASSQVEDSSYEQYF. The CDR3 nucleotides read TGCGCCAGCAGCCAAGTTGAGGATTCCTCCTACGAGCAGTACTTC.